What follows describes a single T cell receptor (beta chain). Its antigen is still unknown. Base qualities are not recorded, but no much larger clone differs from it by a single base. The time point label corresponds to: individuals recovered from natural SARS-CoV-2 infection. The source of the sample is a study of Ad26.COV2.S vaccination and SARS-CoV-2 variants (dated by TCRdb to about 2021). For the wider study: TCRbeta repertoire sequencing was used to assess the specificity and breadth of SARS-CoV-2-reactive T cell receptors after Ad26.COV2.S vaccination. A total of 32 samples were included in the TCR-sequenced set, comprising around 20 Ad26.COV2.S vaccine recipients, 5 placebo recipients and 8 SARS-CoV-2 convalescent individuals.

TCRbeta CDR3 regions were sequenced with the immunoSEQ Assay. After extraction, genomic DNA underwent amplification by bias-controlled multiplex PCR, followed by high-throughput sequencing. In the original analysis: Collapsing and filtering of sequences were performed to quantify the absolute abundance of each unique TCRbeta CDR3 region. T cell fraction was estimated by normalizing TCRbeta template counts to usable DNA, which was measured by amplifying reference genes present in all nucleated cells. Repertoire TCRs were annotated as SARS-CoV-2-specific when V gene, CDR3 amino acid sequence and J gene were exactly matched to a known reactive TCR set. The reference SARS-CoV-2 TCR set was derived from MIRA and filtered for enrichment in COVID-19-positive ImmuneCODE repertoires, a step that removed public or cross-reactive TCRs. Using the MIRA antigens, annotated TCRs were further analysed by specific ORF or by position within an ORF. Breadth was defined as annotated unique rearrangements over total unique productive rearrangements; depth was the summed frequency of those rearrangements. TCR breadth was compared between groups using two-sided Wilcoxon rank-sum tests. What TCRdb holds here is the immuneACCESS table cut down to in-frame rearrangements. Part of the clones is not present; checked against another copy, under half of the missing clones reflect an unresolved V gene, and the others are unexplained. V, J and clone size derive from that table, while D and trimming were established from the DNA sequence. Here the sample has about 350,000 clones; about 90% occur a single time. The ten top clones hold roughly 3.9% of the sample.

The CDR1 and CDR2 encoded by the germline V gene are ENHRY and SYGVKD. V lost 2 bases and J lost 7 bases; the stretch between them is 14 bases long. The CDR3 sequence holds 14 residues, the cysteine and phenylalanine included. The retained sequence is limited to the CDR3, 42 bases, with the frame set at the first base. Here is what the overall study found, with its caveats: After vaccination, substantial breadth of spike-specific CD8+ and CD4+ T cell responses was reported. According to the authors, total T cell responses may have been underestimated by the TCR breadth and depth analyses. Spike-specific TCR breadth was higher in Ad26.COV2.S recipients than in placebo recipients (P = 0.0014). Non-spike TCR breadth was comparable between vaccine and placebo recipients, consistent with the vaccine containing only spike.

The receptor's source is a human donor who had recovered from COVID-19. The V and J genes are TRBV10-3 and TRBJ1-2, with an unclear D gene assignment. Specimen: peripheral blood, collected after recovery from COVID-19. The DNA sequence is given as TGTGCCATCAGTGAGGCGACCCCGGGCGGTGGCTACACCTTC. It translates as CAISEATPGGGYTF.